This T cell receptor (beta chain) was retrieved from a study of human T cells and chemical hapten exposure. Turning to the study itself: Weekly administration of diphenylcyclopropenone to the scalp of patients continued throughout the roughly 22-week study. Study-wide findings and caveats: Donors in the study had alopecia, meaning their immune response may differ from healthy people's.

Germline CDR1 SQVTM, CDR2 ANQGSEA. CDR3 length: 11 amino acids. V lost 8 bases and J 4 bases, leaving 11 bases between the germline ends. Time point indicated: patch test 1, 2 weeks after DPC sensitization. Specified treatment: therapeutic diphenylcyclopropenone sensitization with weekly scalp DPC. This clonotype was seen many times. Its antigen remains unidentified. The library put unique molecular identifiers onto individual cDNA molecules. Original handling: Across samples, TCR counts had a median of about 92,000 and ranged from 23,224 to 690,600. TCRdb ran MiXCR on the RACE reads and lists one entry per CDR3 protein. What appears here as the V and J calls and clone size reflects TCRdb's work, not the paper's. The sample consists of roughly 360,000 distinct CDR3 sequences, roughly 4.8% of them appearing once.

The sequence was obtained from a woman aged 45-65 years with alopecia areata. Some clones in this sample may be carry-over from other donors' samples. This sample comprised whole blood, obtained in connection with sensitization to the hapten diphenylcyclopropenone (DPC). The rearrangement uses TRBV29-1 and TRBJ1-2; D might be TRBD1 (5 bases). CDR3 in amino acids: CSTKGIYGYTF. The CDR3 coding sequence is TGCAGCACAAAGGGGATCTATGGCTACACCTTC.